This T cell receptor (beta chain) is from a study of shared clonotypes between healthy human individuals. About the study: CD4 naive cells filled three plates per donor, CD4 memory three, CD8 naive two and CD8 memory one. Study-level findings and limits: Blood alone was sampled, and tissue repertoires likely differ. Among non-shared clonotypes, generation probabilities were lower than among those shared by all four donors.

This clone came up once. The antigen is undetermined. Germline V gene lookup returns CDR1 GTSNPN and CDR2 SVGIG (reference sequence). The CDR3 runs 14 residues. Evenly divided among several immunoSEQ plates was the genomic DNA of each subset. Clones were read by immunoSEQ multiplex PCR, and TCRdb kept only the in-frame ones, dropping some. The table has under 2,500,000 clones, approximately 94% seen once. The source is a man in his late teens or twenties in good health. The specimen was naive CD4+ T cells sorted from blood. Documented subset: CD45RA+ positively selected. This chain uses TRBV30 with TRBJ2-6; possibly TRBD1 or TRBD2 for D (5 bases each). Here the CDR3 DNA reads TGTGCTCGGGACGGAGACTCTGGGGCCAACGTCCTGACTTTC. Protein: CARDGDSGANVLTF.